The clone carrying this T cell receptor beta chain appeared once. Its antigen remains unidentified. Trimming stripped 6 bases from V and 4 bases from J, with 15 bases between. Germline loops: CDR1 MNHEY, CDR2 SMNVEV (reference sequence). This CDR3 region has 14 residues. This record comes from a study of cytomegalovirus exposure and HLA in healthy donors. The study, taken as a whole, reports: Links to common viral pathogens appeared, in a later analysis, for several of the most significant clusters.

The PCR employed 60 Vbeta primers together with 13 Jbeta primers. The repertoire was sequenced with immunoSEQ multiplex PCR; TCRdb's copy has only in-frame clones and lacks some. The sample records 200,000 to 300,000 clones, 70% to 90% being singletons. This chain connects TRBV27 to TRBJ1-1; D perhaps matches TRBD1 (6 bases). Sequenced input: PBMCs. This receptor was obtained from a woman in her thirties or forties in good health and CMV-seropositive. The CDR3 DNA sequence: TGTGCCAGCAGATCGTCAGGGGTGGGCACTGAAGCTTTCTTT. This codes for CASRSSGVGTEAFF.